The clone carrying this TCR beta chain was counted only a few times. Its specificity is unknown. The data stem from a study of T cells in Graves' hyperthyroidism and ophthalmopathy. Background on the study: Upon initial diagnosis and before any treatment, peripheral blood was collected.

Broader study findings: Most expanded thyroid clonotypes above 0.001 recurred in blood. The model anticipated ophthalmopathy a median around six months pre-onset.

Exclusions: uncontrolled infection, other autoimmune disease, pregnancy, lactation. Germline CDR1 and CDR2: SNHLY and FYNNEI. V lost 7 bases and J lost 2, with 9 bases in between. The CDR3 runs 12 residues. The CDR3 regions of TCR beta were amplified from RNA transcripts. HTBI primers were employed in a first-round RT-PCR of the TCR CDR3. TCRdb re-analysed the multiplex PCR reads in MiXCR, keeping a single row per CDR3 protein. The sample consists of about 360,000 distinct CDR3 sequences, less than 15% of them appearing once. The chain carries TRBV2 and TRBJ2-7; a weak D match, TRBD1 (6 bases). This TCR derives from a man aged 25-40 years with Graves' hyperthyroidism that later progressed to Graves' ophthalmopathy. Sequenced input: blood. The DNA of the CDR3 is TGTGCCAGCAAGGACAGAGCCTACGAGCAGTACTTC. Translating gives CASKDRAYEQYF. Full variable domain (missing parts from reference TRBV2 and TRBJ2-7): EPEVTQTPSHQVTQMGQEVILRCVPISNHLYFYWYRQILGQKVEFLVSFYNNEISEKSEIFDDQFSVERPDGSNFTLKIRSTKLEDSAMYFCASKDRAYEQYFGPGTRLTVT.